A single T cell receptor (beta chain) is shown here with its context. No antigen is known for it. These data originate in a study of follicular helper T cells after annual influenza vaccination. Study-level background: Sampling occurred days 0, 7 and 28 after each influenza vaccination. Study-wide results and limits: ICOS+CD38+ cTfh clonality tracked population frequency, and its change tracked circulating plasmablast change.

Trimming shortened V by 2 bases and J by 10 bases, and 20 bases separated the two germline ends. Germline values: CDR1 MNHNY, CDR2 SVGAGI (reference sequence). The CDR3 spans 15 residues. The time point: 2014-2015 season, pre-vaccination. Sequencing used immunoSEQ multiplex PCR; TCRdb keeps in-frame clones, though not all of them. The sample lists about 15,000 clones, about four fifths seen once, with around 0.3% in the top ten. This chain connects TRBV6-6 to TRBJ2-5, with a tentative D call TRBD2 (6 bases). This material consisted of CXCR5- memory CD4+ T cells sorted from blood, taken on the day of influenza vaccination. This TCR derives from an adult who received the influenza vaccine. CDR3 bases: TGTGCCAGCAGTTACCGGAGGGACCCGGCCACGGACCAGTACTTC. Translating it yields CASSYRRDPATDQYF.